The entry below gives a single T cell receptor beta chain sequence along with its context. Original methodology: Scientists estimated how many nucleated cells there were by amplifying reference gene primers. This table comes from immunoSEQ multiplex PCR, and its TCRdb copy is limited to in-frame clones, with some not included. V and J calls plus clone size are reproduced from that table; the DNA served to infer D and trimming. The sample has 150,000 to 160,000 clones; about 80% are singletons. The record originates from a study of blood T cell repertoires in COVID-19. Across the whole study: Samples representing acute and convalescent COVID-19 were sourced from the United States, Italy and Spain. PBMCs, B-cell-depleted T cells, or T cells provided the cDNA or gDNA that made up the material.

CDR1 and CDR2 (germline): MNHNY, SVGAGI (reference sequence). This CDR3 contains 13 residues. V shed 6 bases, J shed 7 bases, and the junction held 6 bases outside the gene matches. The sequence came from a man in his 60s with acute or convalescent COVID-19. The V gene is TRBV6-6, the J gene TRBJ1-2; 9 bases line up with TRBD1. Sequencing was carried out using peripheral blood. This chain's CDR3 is CASRQGQGIGYTF. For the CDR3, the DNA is TGTGCCAGCAGGCAAGGACAGGGGATTGGCTACACCTTC.